Described below is a single T cell receptor (beta chain) sequence and its context. Its antigen is not known. The sample comes from a study of cytomegalovirus exposure and HLA in healthy donors. Use of 60 Vbeta and 13 Jbeta primers characterized the PCR. The method was immunoSEQ multiplex PCR; TCRdb's version includes in-frame clones alone and lacks a portion of them. The sample lists around 150,000 clones, roughly 80% occurring once. General study findings and limits: Beyond CMV serostatus, there was no information to go on about immune exposure. Analysis was carried out at a later point, and it linked a missense DCLRE1C variant to TCR beta V- and J-gene trimming. The authors enumerated over 150 TCR beta chains as linked to cytomegalovirus.

V lost 7 bases and J 4 bases, leaving 11 bases between the germline ends. The V gene's germline CDR1 is MDHEN and CDR2 SYDVKM. The CDR3 length is 14 residues. The chain couples TRBV28 to TRBJ1-6; possibly TRBD1 for D (5 bases). This receptor was obtained from a male donor in good health and CMV-seropositive. Sequences were obtained from PBMCs. DNA of the CDR3: TGTGCCAGCATGACGGGGGATTATAATTCACCCCTCCACTTT. Translated, it gives CASMTGDYNSPLHF.